This paragraph covers one T cell receptor (beta chain) sequence. Its specificity is not known. This may be a read error, as it is one base from a much larger clone. Per the germline V gene, CDR1 is SEHNR and CDR2 is FQNEAQ (reference sequence). The CDR3 spans 12 residues. The data are from a study of glioma-infiltrating T cells. Study observations and caveats: Tissue and blood shared very few CDR3 sequences. Non-neoplastic patients had below-expected tissue-blood divergence, while all gliomas exceeded expectation.

Using RNA template, CDR3s of TCR alpha and beta were amplified with iRepertoire arm-PCR. Input was about 95-400 ng of tissue mRNA or PBMC total RNA. TCRdb reanalysed the multiplex PCR reads using MiXCR and keeps one entry per CDR3 protein. Of over 70,000 distinct CDR3 sequences in the sample, under 30% were seen once. The chain combines TRBV7-9 with TRBJ1-5; no definite D call. This clonotype originated in a human donor with low-grade glioma or glioblastoma, undergoing nonglioma brain surgery, or in good health (not recorded which). Sequencing was done on a sample of glioma tissue, nonneoplastic brain tissue, or PBMCs (not recorded which). The CDR3 spells CAGSLDVQPQHF. The CDR3 coding sequence is TGTGCCGGCAGCTTAGACGTTCAGCCCCAGCATTTT.